These T cell receptor beta chains were read from a single sample in a study of regulatory T cells in long-lasting Graves disease. TCRdb re-derived calls from the multiplex PCR reads in MiXCR, one entry per CDR3 protein. The table records approximately 210,000 distinct CDR3 sequences, roughly 18% of them present only once. The sample in question was peripheral blood mononuclear cells (PBMCs), obtained at new diagnosis, from a patient treated with antithyroid drugs. Receptor source: a female donor with Graves disease. CDR3s include the opening cysteine and the closing phenylalanine or tryptophan. Each record gives: CDR3 protein, CDR3 length, V gene.

CATSRGGTSGSPHNEQFF 18 TRBV15
CASSLRGASSSYEQYF 16 TRBV12-3/TRBV12-4
CATSDYARSYNEQFF 15 TRBV24-1
CASSQQVRETQYF 13 TRBV6-1
CASSPPRSSEETQYF 15 TRBV12-3/TRBV12-4
CASSLPPGGGSAGGSSYEQYF 21 TRBV5-1
CASSTDTGMQYF 12 TRBV7-6
CASSLETGGKDTQYF 15 TRBV5-6
CASSLVGGGANVLTF 15 TRBV11-3
CASSIGSGTQYF 12 TRBV19
CSVGPRELDMQYF 13 TRBV29-1
CASSPQGVKREAQYF 15 TRBV28
CSASYSGNSYNEQFF 15 TRBV20-1
CASSFDRGISYEQYF 15 TRBV11-1
CASSGSGWAGVSGTDTQYF 19 TRBV11-2
CSVGVTPGTEAFF 13 TRBV29-1
CASSSDRVSTQYF 13 TRBV7-2
CASSTKGSAGGGETQYF 17 TRBV18
CASRPPGQGRGYTF 14 TRBV27
CASSHQLLAGGPRDIQYF 18 TRBV3-1
CSAPSLDTEAFF 12 TRBV20-1
CASSQDSNQETQYF 14 TRBV4-3
CASSAGLAGANTQYF 15 TRBV10-1
CSVFGLAGGSGDTQYF 16 TRBV29-1
CASSAAPRENTEAFF 15 TRBV5-5
CASTPKGRETQYF 13 TRBV19
CATSGNDAYEQYF 13 TRBV24-1
CAWSLTGGGGEQYF 14 TRBV30
CAITAGQFNTEAFF 14 TRBV10-3
CSASLPPSGIGNEQFF 16 TRBV20-1
CATIAGTSDTQYF 13 TRBV10-3
CASTKRDFTFDTGELFF 17 TRBV6-1
CASSDGTGEETQYF 14 TRBV6-2/TRBV6-3
CASSQGGNLNEKLFF 15 TRBV3-1
CASSPTGSGNQPQHF 15 TRBV9
CASSGGLAGIEQFF 14 TRBV6-1
CASSNLAGEEGEQYF 15 TRBV6-2/TRBV6-3
CASSVDSGSNEQFF 14 TRBV2
CSAREGPPGGEQFF 14 TRBV20-1
CARGDRLAFF 10 TRBV24-1
CASSRAGEETQYF 13 TRBV7-3
CASSLAPGHSYEQYF 15 TRBV5-1
CASSDRGNEQFF 12 TRBV6-1
CASSSTPLDSLEAFF 15 TRBV11-1
CASRQTSGSESTGELFF 17 TRBV27
CASSKSNVGYGYTF 14 TRBV7-8
CASSLGGAETQYF 13 TRBV5-1
CASSPAVSAGYEQYF 15 TRBV6-1
CASSSLTVNTGELFF 15 TRBV27
CSVQPGGEQFF 11 TRBV20-1
CASSSAYSTEAFF 13 TRBV7-3